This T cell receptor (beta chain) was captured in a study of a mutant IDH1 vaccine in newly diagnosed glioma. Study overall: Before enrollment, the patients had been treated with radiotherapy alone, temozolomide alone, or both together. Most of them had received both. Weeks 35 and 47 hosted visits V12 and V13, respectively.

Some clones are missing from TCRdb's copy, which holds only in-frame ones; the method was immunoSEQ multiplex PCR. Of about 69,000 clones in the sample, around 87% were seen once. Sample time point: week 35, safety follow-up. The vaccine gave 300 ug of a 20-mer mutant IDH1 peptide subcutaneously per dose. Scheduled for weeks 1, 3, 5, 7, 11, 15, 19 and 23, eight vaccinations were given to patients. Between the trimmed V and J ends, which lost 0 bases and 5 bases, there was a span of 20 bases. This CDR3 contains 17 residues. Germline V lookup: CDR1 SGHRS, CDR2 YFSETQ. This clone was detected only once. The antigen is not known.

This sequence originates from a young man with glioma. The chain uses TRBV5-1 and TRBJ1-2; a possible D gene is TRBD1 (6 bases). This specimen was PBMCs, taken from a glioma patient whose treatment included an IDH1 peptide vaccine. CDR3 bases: TGCGCCAGCAGCTTGGCGGATGTCTCCAGGGGAGAATATGGCTACACCTTC. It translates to CASSLADVSRGEYGYTF.